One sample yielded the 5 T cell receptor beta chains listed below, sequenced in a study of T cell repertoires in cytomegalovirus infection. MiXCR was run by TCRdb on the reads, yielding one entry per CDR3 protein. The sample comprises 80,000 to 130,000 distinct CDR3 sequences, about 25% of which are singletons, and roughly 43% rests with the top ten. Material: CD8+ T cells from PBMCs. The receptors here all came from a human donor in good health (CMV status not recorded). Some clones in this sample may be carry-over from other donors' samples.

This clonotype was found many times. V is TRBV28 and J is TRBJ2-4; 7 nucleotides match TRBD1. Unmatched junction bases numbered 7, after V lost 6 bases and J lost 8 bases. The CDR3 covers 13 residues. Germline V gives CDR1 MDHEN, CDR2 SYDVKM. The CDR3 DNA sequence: TGTGCCAGCAGCTCGACAGGGAATTACATTCAGTACTTC. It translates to CASSSTGNYIQYF. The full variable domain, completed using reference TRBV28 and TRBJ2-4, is DVKVTQSSRYLVKRTGEKVFLECVQDMDHENMFWYRQDPGLGLRLIYFSYDVKMKEKGDIPEGYSVSREKKERFSLILESASTNQTSMYLCASSSTGNYIQYFGAGTRLSVL.

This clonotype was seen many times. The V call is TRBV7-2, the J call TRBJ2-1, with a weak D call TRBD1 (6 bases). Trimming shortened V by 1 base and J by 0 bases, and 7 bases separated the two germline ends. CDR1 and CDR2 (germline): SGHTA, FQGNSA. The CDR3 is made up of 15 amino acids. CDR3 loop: CASSLEDSSYNEQFF. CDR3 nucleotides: TGTGCCAGCAGCTTAGAGGACAGCTCCTACAATGAGCAGTTCTTC.

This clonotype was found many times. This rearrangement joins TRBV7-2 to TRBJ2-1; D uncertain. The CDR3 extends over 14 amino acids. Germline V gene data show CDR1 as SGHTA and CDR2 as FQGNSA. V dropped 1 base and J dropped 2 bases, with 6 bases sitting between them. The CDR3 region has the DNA TGTGCCAGCAGCTTAGAGACGGCCTACAATGAGCAGTTCTTC. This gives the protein CASSLETAYNEQFF.

Written as DNA, the CDR3 is TGCGCCAGCAGCCAAGGAGACTACTCCTACAATGAGCAGTTCTTC. This translates into CASSQGDYSYNEQFF. The chain combines TRBV4-3 with TRBJ2-1; tentative D call: TRBD2 (5 bases). With 1 base removed from V and 0 bases from J, the gap between germline ends came to 7 bases. Germline loops: CDR1 LGHNA, CDR2 YSLEER. The CDR3 is made up of 15 amino acids.

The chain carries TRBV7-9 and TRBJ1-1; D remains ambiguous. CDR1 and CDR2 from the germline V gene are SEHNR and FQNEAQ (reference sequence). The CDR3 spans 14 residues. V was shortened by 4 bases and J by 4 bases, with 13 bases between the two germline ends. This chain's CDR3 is CASSSGLGFTEAFF. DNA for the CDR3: TGTGCCAGCAGCTCCGGTCTGGGGTTCACTGAAGCTTTCTTT.